The entry below describes one TCR beta chain. Antigen unknown. The data were taken from a study of regulatory T cells in long-lasting Graves disease. General observations from the study: Persistent-disease Graves' patients showed less TCR diversity than new cases.

Combining iRepertoire HTBI primers with Arm-PCR of CDR3 regions, the authors built TCR beta libraries. TCRdb re-called the multiplex PCR reads with MiXCR, one entry per CDR3 protein. The table lists about 530,000 distinct CDR3 sequences, roughly 16% of them singletons. Indicated time point: newly diagnosed GD, antithyroid drugs for less than 3 months. RNA from PBMCs was the source of the TCR library. The CDR3 extends over 13 amino acids. Trimming removed 9 bases from V and 0 bases from J, with 12 bases in between. The germline V gene encodes CDR1 MNHNS and CDR2 SASEGT. These data were likewise used in another study, on T cells in Graves' hyperthyroidism and ophthalmopathy.

The chain carries TRBV6-1 and TRBJ2-7; D is possibly TRBD1 or TRBD2 (6 bases each). This TCR came from a woman in her forties or fifties with Graves disease. The specimen comprised peripheral blood mononuclear cells (PBMCs), sampled at new diagnosis, from a patient treated with antithyroid drugs. The CDR3 sequence: CASNRDFSYEQYF. Here the CDR3 DNA reads TGTGCCAGTAACAGGGACTTCTCCTACGAGCAGTACTTC.